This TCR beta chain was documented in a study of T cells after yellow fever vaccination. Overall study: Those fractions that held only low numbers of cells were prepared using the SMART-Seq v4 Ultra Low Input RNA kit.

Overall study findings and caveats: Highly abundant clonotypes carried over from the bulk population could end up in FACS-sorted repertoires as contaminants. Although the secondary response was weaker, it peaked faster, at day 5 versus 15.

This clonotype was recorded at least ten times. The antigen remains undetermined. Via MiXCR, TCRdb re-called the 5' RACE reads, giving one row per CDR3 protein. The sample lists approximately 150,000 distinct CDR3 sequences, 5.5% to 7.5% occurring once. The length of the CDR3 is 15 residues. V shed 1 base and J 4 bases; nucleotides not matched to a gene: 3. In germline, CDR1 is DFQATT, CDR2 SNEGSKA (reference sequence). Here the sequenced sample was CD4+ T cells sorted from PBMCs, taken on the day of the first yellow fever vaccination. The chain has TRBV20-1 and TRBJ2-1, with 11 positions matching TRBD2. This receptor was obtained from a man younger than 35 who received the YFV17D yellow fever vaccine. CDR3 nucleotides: TGCAGTGCTAGAGCTAGCGGGGGGCAATACAATGAGCAGTTCTTC. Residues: CSARASGGQYNEQFF.